This paragraph covers one T cell receptor (beta chain) sequence. These data originate in a study of sequential checkpoint blockade in melanoma. Trimming removed 0 bases from V and 5 bases from J, with 11 bases in between. CDR3 length equals 14 residues. Germline V CDR1 and CDR2: SGDLS, YYNGEE. The treatment: randomized to nivolumab then ipilimumab (arm A) or the reverse (arm B). TCRdb's copy holds only in-frame clones and misses some; the assay was immunoSEQ multiplex PCR. This table holds about 29,000 clones, over 60% found once. The sequence was collected from a human donor with melanoma. The chain employs TRBV9 and TRBJ1-1; D may be TRBD1 (5 bases). The sequenced sample was CD8+ T cells sorted from blood (inferred from file names), obtained from a patient given nivolumab and ipilimumab in sequence. The CDR3 DNA reads TGTGCCAGCAGCGTAGGTGGGGGAGGTACTGAAGCTTTCTTT. This codes for CASSVGGGGTEAFF.